Listed below are T cell receptor beta chains from one sample, sequenced in a study of T cells in localized non-small cell lung cancer. Clones were read by immunoSEQ multiplex PCR, and TCRdb kept only the in-frame ones, dropping some. The sample carries around 26,000 clones, about nine tenths recorded once. This material consisted of peripheral blood mononuclear cells, taken before any cancer treatment. These receptors all stem from a woman between 35 and 70 years old with stage III lung adenocarcinoma. CDR3s include the opening cysteine and the closing phenylalanine or tryptophan. D genes are given only for firm matches. Size tells how often a clone was seen (once, few, many) or the class of an expanded clone, and some rows leave it out.

TRBV5-5,-,once,TRBJ2-1,TGTGCCAGCAGCTTTCTCCTCAGGACAGTCAATGAGCAGTTCTTC,CASSFLLRTVNEQFF
TRBV7-4,-,-,TRBJ2-5,TGTGCCAGCAGCTCTCGGCCGCACTTC,CASSSRPHF
TRBV6-1,TRBD1,once,TRBJ1-2,TGTGCCAGCAGTGAAGCGGGGACAGCTAACTATGGCTACACCTTC,CASSEAGTANYGYTF
TRBV5-1,TRBD1,-,TRBJ2-5,TGCGCCAGCAGCTTTGGACAGGGTTTCGCAGAGACCCAGTACTTC,CASSFGQGFAETQYF
TRBV5-5,TRBD1,-,TRBJ1-3,TGTGCCAGCAGCCGAGGGGACAGTACAGGAAACACCATATATTTT,CASSRGDSTGNTIYF
TRBV2,-,-,TRBJ1-4,TGTGCCAGCAGTGTCGGTCGGAGGACTAATGAAAAACTGTTTTTT,CASSVGRRTNEKLFF
TRBV5-1,TRBD1,-,TRBJ1-6,TGCGCCAGCAGCCTACAGGGGGTGGGCAATTCACCCCTCCACTTT,CASSLQGVGNSPLHF
TRBV7-3,-,-,TRBJ1-2,TGTGCCAGCAGCACCTCGGGGGGCTATGGCTACACCTTC,CASSTSGGYGYTF
TRBV7-2,TRBD1,-,TRBJ2-3,TGTGCCAGCAGCTTCGGGACAGGGGGGACAGATACGCAGTATTTT,CASSFGTGGTDTQYF
TRBV4-1,TRBD2,-,TRBJ2-1,TGCGCCAGCAGCCCACGGGGAACTAGCGGGAGTGAGAATGAGCAGTTCTTC,CASSPRGTSGSENEQFF
TRBV7-9,-,-,TRBJ2-3,TGTGCCAGCAGCTTAGGGACTATAGTCACAGATACGCAGTATTTT,CASSLGTIVTDTQYF
TRBV6-1,TRBD1,-,TRBJ1-2,TGTGCCAGCAGCCACGACAGGGGGTATGGCTACACCTTC,CASSHDRGYGYTF
TRBV5-1,-,-,TRBJ2-7,TGCGCCAGCAGCCTCGGACAGAGCTACGAGCAGTACTTC,CASSLGQSYEQYF
TRBV30,TRBD1,-,TRBJ1-1,TGTGCCTGGACGCTACAGGGGAGGACTGAAGCTTTCTTT,CAWTLQGRTEAFF
TRBV10-2,TRBD2,-,TRBJ2-3,TGCGCCAGCAGTGAGCCACGGACTAGCGCTTTCACAGATACGCAGTATTTT,CASSEPRTSAFTDTQYF
TRBV6-1,-,medium-sized,TRBJ1-1,TGTGCCAGCAGTTTCCCCCCTGAAGCTTTCTTT,CASSFPPEAFF